These T cell receptor beta chains were read from a single sample in a study of control samples from healthy donors and cancer patients. TCRdb's copy holds only in-frame clones and misses some; the assay was immunoSEQ multiplex PCR. Of 150,000 or so clones detected, 80% to 95% appear once; the ten largest clones hold about 5.8%. The sequenced sample was blood. The receptors derive from a man younger than 30 in good health. Both conserved end residues are part of each CDR3. Each record gives: J gene, D gene, clone size, V gene, CDR3 protein, CDR3 DNA. The D gene is left open where the match is weak. Clone size appears in some rows only: once, few, many, or a class for an expanded clone.

j_call: TRBJ2-1; d_call: TRBD2; clone_size: -; v_call: TRBV19; cdr3_aa: CASSLAGGPFNEQFF; cdr3_nt: TGTGCCAGTAGTTTAGCGGGAGGACCTTTCAATGAGCAGTTCTTC
j_call: TRBJ2-1; d_call: TRBD1; clone_size: -; v_call: TRBV27; cdr3_aa: CASSLYRGDEQFF; cdr3_nt: TGTGCCAGCAGTTTATACAGGGGAGACGAGCAGTTCTTC
j_call: TRBJ1-3; d_call: -; clone_size: -; v_call: TRBV6-6; cdr3_aa: CASSYSNPDGNTIYF; cdr3_nt: TGTGCCAGCAGTTACTCGAACCCAGATGGAAACACCATATATTTT
j_call: TRBJ1-3; d_call: -; clone_size: -; v_call: TRBV19; cdr3_aa: CASSVSSGNTIYF; cdr3_nt: TGTGCCAGTAGCGTGAGCTCTGGAAACACCATATATTTT
j_call: TRBJ2-7; d_call: TRBD1; clone_size: -; v_call: TRBV7-9; cdr3_aa: CASGQGAEQYF; cdr3_nt: TGTGCCAGCGGACAGGGGGCCGAGCAGTACTTC
j_call: TRBJ2-1; d_call: TRBD2; clone_size: -; v_call: TRBV7-9; cdr3_aa: CASSPGLAGWKQFF; cdr3_nt: TGTGCCAGCAGCCCGGGACTAGCGGGGTGGAAGCAGTTCTTC
j_call: TRBJ1-3; d_call: TRBD1; clone_size: few; v_call: TRBV14; cdr3_aa: CASSQVGQGTIYF; cdr3_nt: TGTGCCAGCAGCCAAGTCGGACAGGGGACCATATATTTT
j_call: TRBJ1-4; d_call: TRBD1; clone_size: -; v_call: TRBV5-1; cdr3_aa: CASSLLQGVNEKLFF; cdr3_nt: TGCGCCAGCAGCTTATTACAGGGGGTTAATGAAAAACTGTTTTTT
j_call: TRBJ1-5; d_call: -; clone_size: -; v_call: TRBV28; cdr3_aa: CASSRTPGFQSQHF; cdr3_nt: TGTGCCAGCAGTCGAACCCCAGGGTTTCAGTCCCAGCATTTT
j_call: TRBJ1-2; d_call: -; clone_size: -; v_call: TRBV19; cdr3_aa: CASSMGVFHGYTF; cdr3_nt: TGTGCCAGTAGTATGGGGGTGTTTCATGGCTACACCTTC
j_call: TRBJ1-5; d_call: -; clone_size: -; v_call: TRBV5-4; cdr3_aa: CASSLAGYNQPQHF; cdr3_nt: TGTGCCAGCAGCTTGGCCGGATACAATCAGCCCCAGCATTTT
j_call: TRBJ1-1; d_call: TRBD1; clone_size: -; v_call: TRBV24-1; cdr3_aa: CATSDLQGVFFF; cdr3_nt: TGTGCCACCAGTGACTTACAGGGGGTATTTTTCTTT
j_call: TRBJ2-7; d_call: TRBD2; clone_size: -; v_call: TRBV27; cdr3_aa: CASSLTSGGYEQYF; cdr3_nt: TGTGCCAGCAGTTTGACTAGCGGGGGTTACGAGCAGTACTTC
j_call: TRBJ1-3; d_call: -; clone_size: -; v_call: TRBV28; cdr3_aa: CASSFPPELRPGNTIYF; cdr3_nt: TGTGCCAGCAGTTTTCCCCCTGAACTCAGGCCTGGAAACACCATATATTTT
j_call: TRBJ2-1; d_call: -; clone_size: -; v_call: TRBV6-5; cdr3_aa: CASSYNRDPYNEQFF; cdr3_nt: TGTGCCAGCAGTTACAACAGGGACCCCTACAATGAGCAGTTCTTC
j_call: TRBJ1-1; d_call: TRBD1; clone_size: -; v_call: TRBV6-5; cdr3_aa: CASSYKAGGEAFF; cdr3_nt: TGTGCCAGCAGTTACAAAGCAGGGGGTGAAGCTTTCTTT
j_call: TRBJ2-1; d_call: -; clone_size: once; v_call: TRBV12-1; cdr3_aa: CASSRSSYNEQFF; cdr3_nt: TGTGCCAGCAGCCGGAGCTCCTACAATGAGCAGTTCTTC
j_call: TRBJ1-4; d_call: -; clone_size: -; v_call: TRBV19; cdr3_aa: CASSISQNEKLFF; cdr3_nt: TGTGCCAGTAGTATCTCCCAGAATGAAAAACTGTTTTTT
j_call: TRBJ2-5; d_call: TRBD1; clone_size: -; v_call: TRBV7-6; cdr3_aa: CASSLAGQGRVTQYF; cdr3_nt: TGTGCCAGCAGCTTAGCCGGACAGGGGAGGGTGACCCAGTACTTC
j_call: TRBJ2-3; d_call: -; clone_size: once; v_call: TRBV15; cdr3_aa: CATSRGRWGEQGTQYF; cdr3_nt: TGTGCCACCAGCAGAGGCCGTTGGGGAGAACAAGGTACGCAGTATTTT
j_call: TRBJ2-5; d_call: -; clone_size: -; v_call: TRBV5-4; cdr3_aa: CASSLAETQYF; cdr3_nt: TGTGCCAGCAGCTTGGCTGAGACCCAGTACTTC
j_call: TRBJ2-3; d_call: -; clone_size: -; v_call: TRBV7-3; cdr3_aa: CASSFGRGKLDTQYF; cdr3_nt: TGTGCCAGCAGCTTTGGACGGGGGAAGCTGGATACGCAGTATTTT
j_call: TRBJ1-1; d_call: -; clone_size: -; v_call: TRBV6-5; cdr3_aa: CASKNSDSPEAFF; cdr3_nt: TGTGCCAGCAAGAACTCGGACAGCCCTGAAGCTTTCTTT
j_call: TRBJ2-3; d_call: -; clone_size: -; v_call: TRBV11-3; cdr3_aa: CASSFRLPTDTQYF; cdr3_nt: TGTGCCAGCAGCTTCCGCCTGCCCACAGATACGCAGTATTTT
j_call: TRBJ1-4; d_call: -; clone_size: -; v_call: TRBV29-1; cdr3_aa: CSVKVHNEKLFF; cdr3_nt: TGCAGCGTTAAGGTCCATAATGAAAAACTGTTTTTT
j_call: TRBJ2-1; d_call: TRBD2; clone_size: once; v_call: TRBV7-9; cdr3_aa: CASSHDSGRAVDDEQFF; cdr3_nt: TGTGCCAGCAGCCATGACAGCGGGAGGGCCGTGGATGATGAGCAGTTCTTC
j_call: TRBJ1-2; d_call: TRBD1; clone_size: -; v_call: TRBV7-8; cdr3_aa: CASSFGTGDPNYGYTF; cdr3_nt: TGTGCCAGCAGCTTCGGGACAGGAGATCCTAACTATGGCTACACCTTC
j_call: TRBJ1-5; d_call: -; clone_size: -; v_call: TRBV19; cdr3_aa: CASSITYSNQPQHF; cdr3_nt: TGTGCCAGTAGTATCACCTATAGCAATCAGCCCCAGCATTTT
j_call: TRBJ1-2; d_call: TRBD1; clone_size: -; v_call: TRBV7-6; cdr3_aa: CASSLNKVGQGNLYGYTF; cdr3_nt: TGTGCCAGCAGCTTAAATAAAGTAGGACAGGGCAATTTGTATGGCTACACCTTC
j_call: TRBJ2-2; d_call: -; clone_size: once; v_call: TRBV7-9; cdr3_aa: CASSLSRSNTGELFF; cdr3_nt: TGTGCCAGCAGCTTAAGCCGGTCGAACACCGGGGAGCTGTTTTTT
j_call: TRBJ1-1; d_call: TRBD1; clone_size: -; v_call: TRBV29-1; cdr3_aa: CSANRGGATEAFF; cdr3_nt: TGCAGCGCCAACAGGGGAGGAGCCACTGAAGCTTTCTTT
j_call: TRBJ1-5; d_call: -; clone_size: -; v_call: TRBV27; cdr3_aa: CASSTGGGRQPQHF; cdr3_nt: TGTGCCAGCAGTACAGGAGGGGGGAGGCAGCCCCAGCATTTT
j_call: TRBJ1-4; d_call: TRBD1; clone_size: -; v_call: TRBV19; cdr3_aa: CASSMGQGATNEKLFF; cdr3_nt: TGTGCCAGTAGTATGGGACAGGGGGCAACTAATGAAAAACTGTTTTTT
j_call: TRBJ2-6; d_call: -; clone_size: -; v_call: TRBV19; cdr3_aa: CASNLGFPLSGANVLTF; cdr3_nt: TGTGCCAGCAATTTAGGGTTTCCCCTCTCTGGGGCCAACGTCCTGACTTTC
j_call: TRBJ2-2; d_call: TRBD2; clone_size: -; v_call: TRBV10-1; cdr3_aa: CASRLTSGGDSSPRNTGELFF; cdr3_nt: TGCGCCAGCAGGCTGACTAGCGGGGGGGATAGTTCACCACGGAACACCGGGGAGCTGTTTTTT
j_call: TRBJ1-2; d_call: -; clone_size: -; v_call: TRBV7-6; cdr3_aa: CASRKDGNYGYTF; cdr3_nt: TGTGCCAGCAGAAAAGACGGGAACTATGGCTACACCTTC
j_call: TRBJ2-7; d_call: -; clone_size: -; v_call: TRBV9; cdr3_aa: CASSVVGGRGPYEQYF; cdr3_nt: TGTGCCAGCAGCGTAGTAGGGGGGCGGGGGCCCTACGAGCAGTACTTC
j_call: TRBJ1-4; d_call: TRBD1; clone_size: -; v_call: TRBV10-3; cdr3_aa: CAISESNFRTGTNEKLFF; cdr3_nt: TGTGCCATCAGTGAGTCGAATTTTAGGACAGGAACTAATGAAAAACTGTTTTTT
j_call: TRBJ1-1; d_call: -; clone_size: few; v_call: TRBV19; cdr3_aa: CASQRPGRVGTEAFF; cdr3_nt: TGTGCCAGTCAAAGGCCAGGGCGAGTTGGCACTGAAGCTTTCTTT
j_call: TRBJ1-1; d_call: TRBD1; clone_size: -; v_call: TRBV9; cdr3_aa: CASSVAPRQGSFSEAFF; cdr3_nt: TGTGCCAGCAGCGTAGCCCCGAGACAGGGATCGTTCTCTGAAGCTTTCTTT
j_call: TRBJ2-7; d_call: TRBD1; clone_size: -; v_call: TRBV5-4; cdr3_aa: CASSPDPTGPYEQYF; cdr3_nt: TGTGCCAGCAGCCCCGATCCGACAGGGCCCTACGAGCAGTACTTC